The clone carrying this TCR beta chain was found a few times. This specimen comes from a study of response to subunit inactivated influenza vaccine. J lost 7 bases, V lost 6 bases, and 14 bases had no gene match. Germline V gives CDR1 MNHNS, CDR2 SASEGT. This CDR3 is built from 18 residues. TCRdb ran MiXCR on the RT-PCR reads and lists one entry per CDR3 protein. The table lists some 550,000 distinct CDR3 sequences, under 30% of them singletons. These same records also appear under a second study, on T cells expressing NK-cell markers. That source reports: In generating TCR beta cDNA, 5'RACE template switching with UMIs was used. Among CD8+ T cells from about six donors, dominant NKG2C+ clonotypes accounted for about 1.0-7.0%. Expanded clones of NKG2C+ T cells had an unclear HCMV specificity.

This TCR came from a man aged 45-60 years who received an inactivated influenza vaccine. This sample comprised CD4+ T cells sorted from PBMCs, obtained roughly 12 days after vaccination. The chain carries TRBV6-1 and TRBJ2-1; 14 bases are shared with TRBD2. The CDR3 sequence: CASRRLAGGPRDINEQFF. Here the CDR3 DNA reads TGTGCCAGCAGACGACTAGCGGGAGGGCCTCGGGATATTAATGAGCAGTTCTTC.